Listed here are 17 T cell receptor beta chains from one sample, sequenced in a study of blood T cell repertoires in COVID-19. Libraries were prepared by immunoSEQ multiplex PCR; TCRdb keeps only in-frame clonotypes and omits some of them. The sample contains under 95,000 clones, 80% to 90% of which appear only once. Material: peripheral blood. The source of these receptors is a woman aged 80 or over with acute or convalescent COVID-19.

This clone was observed a handful of times. The V and J genes are TRBV27 and TRBJ1-5; D gene uncertain. Germline V lookup: CDR1 MNHEY, CDR2 SMNVEV (reference sequence). The length of the CDR3 is 13 residues. V was shortened by 1 base and J by 4 bases, with 5 bases between the two germline ends. CDR3 residues: CASSLWPNQPQHF. The CDR3 nucleotides are TGTGCCAGCAGTTTATGGCCTAATCAGCCCCAGCATTTT.

V is TRBV18 and J is TRBJ1-6; TRBD1 might be the D (5 bases). The germline V gene has CDR1 KGHSH and CDR2 LQKENI. This CDR3 comprises 15 residues. Trimming took 3 bases from V and 8 from J, leaving 14 bases between them. The CDR3 loop reads CASSPVGGNDSPLHF. The CDR3 DNA is TGTGCCAGCTCACCTGTCGGGGGAAACGATTCACCCCTCCACTTT.

The chain uses TRBV3-1 (or the pseudogene TRBV3-2) and TRBJ1-4; 10 positions match TRBD1. Losses at the gene ends were 3 bases for V and 7 bases for J; bases not matched to a gene: 5. Germline V lookup: CDR1 LGHDT, CDR2 YNNKEL (reference sequence). The CDR3 is 15 amino acids. The CDR3 bases are TGTGCCAGCAGCCAGTACCGGGACAGGGGTGAAAAACTGTTTTTT. This codes for CASSQYRDRGEKLFF.

The V gene is TRBV12-3 or TRBV12-4, the J gene TRBJ1-1, with D unresolved. V was pared by 3 bases and J by 8 bases, with 10 bases between. CDR3 size: 12 residues. CDR3 amino acids: CASSFDKEEAFF. As DNA, the CDR3 is TGTGCCAGCAGTTTTGACAAAGAGGAAGCTTTCTTT.

This clone was detected only once. DNA for the CDR3: TGTGCCAGCAGCTTAGCTGGCACAGGATTCTCTGGAAACACCATATATTTT. Protein sequence: CASSLAGTGFSGNTIYF. The genes are TRBV7-8 and TRBJ1-3, with a tentative D call TRBD1 (5 bases). The CDR3 totals 17 residues. Trimming took 0 bases from V and 0 from J, leaving 12 bases between them. Germline-derived CDR1 and CDR2 are SGHVS and FQNEAQ.

This chain joins TRBV5-1 and TRBJ2-1; D is undetermined. Germline CDR1 is SGHRS and CDR2 is YFSETQ. This CDR3 spans 16 amino acids. The V and J ends lost 0 bases and 2 bases respectively, with 12 bases between them. CDR3 coding DNA: TGCGCCAGCAGCTTGGTATTAGAACCGGCCTACAATGAGCAGTTCTTC. This encodes CASSLVLEPAYNEQFF.

The chain is built from TRBV6-5 and TRBJ1-2, with a possible D match to TRBD1 (5 bases). The CDR3 runs to 12 residues. The V end was cut by 5 bases, the J end by 8 bases, with 12 bases between. The germline gives CDR1 MNHEY, CDR2 SVGAGI. CDR3 sequence: CASSPREGGYTF. The CDR3 nucleotides are TGTGCCAGCAGTCCCAGGGAGGGCGGCTACACCTTC.

The rearrangement uses TRBV4-1 and TRBJ2-5; TRBD2 matches 9 bases. This CDR3 contains 15 residues. The germline V gene has CDR1 MGHRA and CDR2 YSYEKL. V dropped 4 bases and J dropped 1; count of bases not matched to a gene: 4. CDR3 residues: CASSPSLAGQETQYF. The CDR3 nucleotides read TGCGCCAGCAGCCCATCACTAGCGGGCCAAGAGACCCAGTACTTC.

The sample holds a few counts of this clone. This rearrangement joins TRBV6-5 to TRBJ2-7; TRBD2 matches at 11 bases. Unmatched junction bases numbered 12, after V lost 8 bases and J lost 6 bases. CDR1 MNHEY and CDR2 SVGAGI come from the germline V gene. This CDR3 region has 15 residues. The CDR3 DNA reads as TGTGCCAGCTCAACTTCGGGACTAGCGGAGCGCGAGCAGTACTTC. Its translation: CASSTSGLAEREQYF.

V is TRBV7-2 and J is TRBJ1-6, with D possibly matching TRBD1 (6 bases). Between the trimmed V and J ends, which lost 3 bases and 0 bases, there was a span of 9 bases. This CDR3 comprises 16 residues. From germline, CDR1 is SGHTA and CDR2 FQGNSA. This chain's CDR3 is CASSFGTISYNSPLHF. The CDR3, as DNA: TGTGCCAGCAGCTTCGGGACAATCTCCTATAATTCACCCCTCCACTTT.

Only a few counts were recorded for this clone. The CDR3 bases are TGTGCCAGCAGTTTCGTCCAGGGTTACGAGCAGTACTTC. This gives the protein CASSFVQGYEQYF. The V call is TRBV28, the J call TRBJ2-7, with TRBD1 as a possible D gene (5 bases). V was pared by 3 bases and J by 4 bases, with 10 bases between. The CDR3 consists of 13 residues. CDR1 is MDHEN, CDR2 SYDVKM, per germline. Based on the CDR3 plus reference TRBV28 and TRBJ2-7, the full variable domain is DVKVTQSSRYLVKRTGEKVFLECVQDMDHENMFWYRQDPGLGLRLIYFSYDVKMKEKGDIPEGYSVSREKKERFSLILESASTNQTSMYLCASSFVQGYEQYFGPGTRLTVT.

V gene TRBV3-1 (or the pseudogene TRBV3-2) combines with J gene TRBJ1-4, with a possible D match to TRBD1 (5 bases). CDR3 length equals 14 residues. The V and J ends lost 1 base and 12 bases respectively, with 15 bases between them. CDR1 and CDR2 (germline): LGHDT, YNNKEL (reference sequence). In DNA form, the CDR3 reads TGTGCCAGCAGCCAAGCCAGAGCCCCGGGGGAACTGTTTTTT. It specifies CASSQARAPGELFF.

The V gene is TRBV6-2 or TRBV6-3, the J gene TRBJ1-5; D possibly corresponds to TRBD1 (5 bases). In germline, CDR1 is MNHEY, CDR2 SVGEGT. The CDR3 covers 13 residues. V dropped 2 bases and J dropped 6 bases, with 8 bases sitting between them. The CDR3 loop reads CASSYRGGQPQHF. The CDR3 DNA reads TGTGCCAGCAGTTACAGGGGAGGTCAGCCCCAGCATTTT.

This sequence joins TRBV5-1 and TRBJ2-3, with D possibly matching TRBD1 (7 bases). CDR1 and CDR2 (germline): SGHRS, YFSETQ. The CDR3 totals 15 residues. V was trimmed by 4 bases and J by 10 bases, leaving 22 bases between them. The CDR3 protein is CASSMGQSLGEAQYF. The CDR3 nucleotides read TGCGCCAGCAGCATGGGACAGAGCTTGGGGGAGGCGCAGTATTTT.

The genes are TRBV5-1 and TRBJ2-1, with 11 bases identical to TRBD2. The CDR3 covers 15 residues. Trimming removed 4 bases from V and 4 bases from J; junction bases left unmatched: 4. From germline, CDR1 is SGHRS and CDR2 YFSETQ. The CDR3 is CASSLLAGAYNEQFF. The CDR3 DNA reads TGCGCCAGCAGCCTACTAGCGGGGGCTTACAATGAGCAGTTCTTC.

The chain recombines TRBV10-2 with TRBJ2-1; D remains ambiguous. Germline CDR1 is WSHSY and CDR2 is SAAADI. V lost 4 bases and J lost 0, with 4 bases in between. The CDR3 loop spans 13 amino acids. In nucleotides, the CDR3 is TGCGCCAGCAGTGGTAGCTCCTACAATGAGCAGTTCTTC. This translates into CASSGSSYNEQFF.

This clone was picked up a small number of times. The rearrangement uses TRBV7-3 and TRBJ2-1; 8 bases align to TRBD2. V gave up 5 bases and J gave up 6 bases; unmatched junction bases: 3. The CDR3 length is 13 residues. The germline V gene encodes CDR1 SGHTA and CDR2 FQGTGA. CDR3 coding DNA: TGTGCCAGCAGCGGGGGACTAGTCAATGAGCAGTTCTTC. Translation: CASSGGLVNEQFF.